These T cell receptor beta chains were read from a single sample in a study of shared T cell receptors in the human thymus. The assay was immunoSEQ multiplex PCR, and TCRdb's table has in-frame clones only and misses some. The table has 640,000 or so clones, about 89% seen once. The same data also contributed to another study, on human thymus T cells.

The sample was thymocytes. The receptors were sampled from a boy less than two years old with a congenital heart defect. Both conserved end residues are part of each CDR3. Not every row has a clone size; where given, it reads once, few, many or a size class.

CDR3 protein,clone size,V gene,J gene
CGVGGKAEQFF,.,TRBV20-1,TRBJ2-1
CAWSADGTGLFNEKLFF,.,TRBV30,TRBJ1-4
CASTSPQRGRGNYGYTF,.,TRBV5-8,TRBJ1-2
CASSEPETGRSGYGYTF,.,TRBV2,TRBJ1-2
CASSLDRGLVNQPQHF,.,TRBV28,TRBJ1-5
CASKGLAGGYNEQFF,.,TRBV7-2,TRBJ2-1
CASRRTGSGNTIYF,few,TRBV5-6,TRBJ1-3
CASSFRGDSYEQYF,.,TRBV27,TRBJ2-7
CAWSGLPGQGASYNYGYTF,.,TRBV30,TRBJ1-2
CASSPRIGGAGGDTEAFF,few,TRBV28,TRBJ1-1
CASSLRLAGGQETQYF,.,TRBV11-2,TRBJ2-5
CASSYGSGGHEQYF,.,TRBV6-5,TRBJ2-7
CASSPGGVAGTNTQYF,.,TRBV18,TRBJ2-3
CASALDRAPQPQHF,.,TRBV19,TRBJ1-5
CASSPDSIYGYTF,.,TRBV5-4,TRBJ1-2
CASSWISGTSYEQYF,.,TRBV28,TRBJ2-7
CASSEISRGETQYF,.,TRBV2,TRBJ2-5
CASSIVGGDTQYF,.,TRBV19,TRBJ2-3
CASSIPRSSGNTIYF,.,TRBV19,TRBJ1-3
CASSLRLSGRLNEQFF,.,TRBV5-1,TRBJ2-1
CASSFHRYNQPQHF,.,TRBV28,TRBJ1-5
CASSLGDRGQDTDTQYF,.,TRBV11-2,TRBJ2-3
CASSSPGQVLPGANVLTF,once,TRBV28,TRBJ2-6
CASRSQGVGSPLHF,.,TRBV6-5,TRBJ1-6
CASSPQTGGKNIQYF,.,TRBV18,TRBJ2-4
CASSQVGGTSETQYF,few,TRBV4-1,TRBJ2-5